A single sample gave rise to the 18 T cell receptor beta chains below, sequenced in a study of shared clonotypes between healthy human individuals. Produced via immunoSEQ multiplex PCR; TCRdb's table is partial and in-frame only. The profile shows some 630,000 clones, about two thirds of them singletons. The sample taken for sequencing was memory CD4+ T cells sorted from blood. Subset denoted: CD45RA-negative fraction. These receptors were taken from a woman aged 25 to 39 in good health.

This rearrangement joins TRBV27 to TRBJ2-6, with D possibly TRBD2 on 6 matching bases. V was shortened by 5 bases and J by 2 bases, with 13 bases between the two germline ends. The CDR3 has 16 amino acids. The germline CDR1 and CDR2 sequences are MNHEY and SMNVEV (reference sequence). CDR3 nucleotides: TGTGCCAGCAGTCTCATGGGCGGGGCTGGGGCCAACGTCCTGACTTTC. Translated, it gives CASSLMGGAGANVLTF.

The V gene is TRBV10-1, the J gene TRBJ2-1; 11 positions match TRBD2. Germline trimming cut 2 bases from V and 10 bases from J; bases unmatched to any gene: 7. The CDR3 is 15 residues long. Germline lookup yields CDR1 WNHNN and CDR2 SYGVQD (reference sequence). This CDR3 is CASSEVAGGPGEQFF. For the CDR3, the DNA is TGCGCCAGCAGTGAGGTAGCGGGAGGGCCGGGGGAGCAGTTCTTC.

This chain joins TRBV2 and TRBJ2-7, with a tentative D call TRBD1 (5 bases). The germline gives CDR1 SNHLY, CDR2 FYNNEI. V was shortened by 4 bases and J by 1 base, with 8 bases between the two germline ends. This CDR3 has 13 amino acids. As DNA, the CDR3 is TGTGCCAGCAGTGTGAAGGGGTCCTACGAGCAGTACTTC. As protein: CASSVKGSYEQYF.

The rearrangement joins TRBV1 to TRBJ2-2; the DNA was not compared with TRBD2, the D call given in the table. TRBV1 represents a pseudogene. This CDR3 has 18 amino acids. CDR3 in amino acids: CTSSQEGAGGPGTGELFF. As DNA, the CDR3 is TGCACCAGCAGCCAAGAAGGCGCGGGAGGGCCTGGCACCGGGGAGCTGTTTTTT.

The J gene is TRBJ1-1, the V gene TRBV18; D is perhaps TRBD1 (6 bases). This CDR3 is built from 13 residues. In germline, CDR1 is KGHSH, CDR2 LQKENI. Trimming took off 5 bases at V and 5 bases at J, with 12 bases between the two ends. CDR3 sequence (DNA): TGTGCCAGCTCAGCCGACAGGTGGACTGAAGCTTTCTTT. Its protein product is CASSADRWTEAFF.

V gene TRBV2 combines with J gene TRBJ1-2, with 9 bases identical to TRBD1. In germline, CDR1 is SNHLY, CDR2 FYNNEI. Trimming took 5 bases from V and 4 from J; bases not matched to a gene: 11. The CDR3 contains 16 residues. The chain's CDR3 is CASSLAEPGQGYGYTF. CDR3 in DNA: TGTGCCAGCAGTTTAGCCGAACCGGGACAGGGCTATGGCTACACCTTC.

The chain joins TRBV4-1 to TRBJ2-2, with 8 bases matching TRBD1. V dropped 4 bases and J dropped 8; count of bases not matched to a gene: 6. Germline V lookup: CDR1 MGHRA, CDR2 YSYEKL. The CDR3 covers 14 residues. DNA for the CDR3: TGCGCCAGCAGCCCAGGGGGCGATCAGGGGGAGCTGTTTTTT. It encodes CASSPGGDQGELFF.

This clone occurred many times. Other DNA sequences within the sample encode an identical CDR3. V gene TRBV7-8 combines with J gene TRBJ2-7, with 7 positions matching TRBD2. Germline CDR1 is SGHVS and CDR2 is FQNEAQ. This CDR3 comprises 14 residues. J gave up 2 bases and V 5 bases, and 6 bases lay outside the gene matches. The CDR3 DNA follows: TGTGCCAGCAGCCAAAGCGGGACGACCTACGAGCAGTACTTC. Its translation is CASSQSGTTYEQYF.

About this clone itself: In the same sample, other DNA sequences code for this CDR3. The chain combines TRBV28 with TRBJ2-7; TRBD1 matches 7 bases. The V and J ends lost 6 bases and 2 bases, in that order; junction bases with no gene match: 1. The CDR3 covers 12 residues. Germline V gene lookup returns CDR1 MDHEN and CDR2 SYDVKM. For the CDR3, the DNA is TGTGCCAGCAGGACAGGGCCCTACGAGCAGTACTTC. Protein product: CASRTGPYEQYF.

For this clone: The sample holds other DNA sequences that translate to the same CDR3. The rearrangement joins TRBV5-1 to TRBJ2-1; 10 bases align to TRBD2. The germline gives CDR1 SGHRS, CDR2 YFSETQ. V trimming: 0 bases; J trimming: 2 bases; junction bases outside the gene matches: 5. The CDR3 is 17 amino acids. Here the CDR3 DNA reads TGCGCCAGCAGCTTGGGCTTAGCGGGAGGACCCTACAATGAGCAGTTCTTC. It is translated as CASSLGLAGGPYNEQFF.

The gene calls are TRBV25-1 and TRBJ1-4; the D is unclear. Between the trimmed V and J ends, which lost 4 bases and 7 bases, there was a span of 1 base. The CDR3 runs to 10 residues. The V gene's germline CDR1 is MGHDK and CDR2 SYGVNS. The CDR3 here is CASSGEKLFF. Here the CDR3 DNA reads TGTGCCAGCAGTGGTGAAAAACTGTTTTTT.

V usage is TRBV6-1 and J usage is TRBJ2-3, with D perhaps TRBD2 (5 bases). CDR3 length: 13 amino acids. Germline V gives CDR1 MNHNS, CDR2 SASEGT. V was clipped by 8 bases and J by 4 bases, with 13 bases between them. The CDR3 DNA reads as TGTGCCAGCTTCCCGGGGTACGCAGATACGCAGTATTTT. Its translation is CASFPGYADTQYF.

About this clone itself: Distinct nucleotide sequences in the sample also encode this CDR3. The chain recombines TRBV10-3 with TRBJ2-7; 9 positions agree with TRBD2. The J segment lost 4 bases and the V segment lost 4 bases, leaving 5 bases of the junction unmatched. The CDR3 is 14 amino acids. Germline-derived CDR1 and CDR2 are ENHRY and SYGVKD. The chain's CDR3 is CAISGLAGSYEQYF. As DNA, the CDR3 is TGTGCCATCAGTGGGCTAGCGGGATCATACGAGCAGTACTTC.

Remarks on this clone: Distinct nucleotide sequences in the sample also encode this CDR3. This chain links TRBV28 with TRBJ2-7; 9 bases fit TRBD1. The CDR3 loop spans 14 amino acids. The germline V gene encodes CDR1 MDHEN and CDR2 SYDVKM. J lost 2 bases, V lost 4 bases, and 3 bases had no gene match. The CDR3 is CASSSGQGTYEQYF. As DNA, the CDR3 is TGTGCCAGCAGTTCGGGACAGGGAACCTACGAGCAGTACTTC.

Of note for this clone: This sample includes further DNA sequences coding for the same CDR3. The CDR3 coding sequence is TGCGCCAGCAGCTTCGGCACCTCTGGAAACACCATATATTTT. This translates into CASSFGTSGNTIYF. This sequence joins TRBV5-1 and TRBJ1-3; D remains unclear. V was trimmed by 2 bases and J by 0 bases, leaving 6 bases between them. The CDR3 runs to 14 residues. Germline V gives CDR1 SGHRS, CDR2 YFSETQ.

The V call is TRBV9, the J call TRBJ2-7; 8 bases fit TRBD2. The germline gives CDR1 SGDLS, CDR2 YYNGEE. CDR3 length: 14 amino acids. J gave up 5 bases and V 3 bases, and 7 bases lay outside the gene matches. CDR3 region: CASSAGLVGHEQYF. The DNA of the CDR3 is TGTGCCAGCAGCGCGGGACTAGTTGGCCACGAGCAGTACTTC. The full variable domain, with the rest looked up from reference TRBV9 and TRBJ2-7, is DSGVTQTPKHLITATGQRVTLRCSPRSGDLSVYWYQQSLDQGLQFLIQYYNGEERAKGNILERFSAQQFPDLHSELNLSSLELGDSALYFCASSAGLVGHEQYFGPGTRLTVT.

The J gene is TRBJ1-3, the V gene TRBV28; D not certain. Trimming took 4 bases from V and 4 from J, leaving 8 bases between them. Germline loops: CDR1 MDHEN, CDR2 SYDVKM. The CDR3 sequence is 13 residues long. CDR3 amino acids: CASSSDLGNTIYF. The CDR3 nucleotides read TGTGCCAGCAGTTCAGATTTAGGAAACACCATATATTTT.

The rearrangement uses TRBV18 and TRBJ1-4; a weak D match, TRBD1 (5 bases). The V end lost 0 bases, the J end lost 5 bases, and 13 bases lay between the germline ends. CDR1 and CDR2 (germline): KGHSH, LQKENI. The length of the CDR3 is 16 residues. The DNA for the CDR3 is TGTGCCAGCTCACCACCGAACCGGGGGGAGAATGAAAAACTGTTTTTT. Translated: CASSPPNRGENEKLFF.